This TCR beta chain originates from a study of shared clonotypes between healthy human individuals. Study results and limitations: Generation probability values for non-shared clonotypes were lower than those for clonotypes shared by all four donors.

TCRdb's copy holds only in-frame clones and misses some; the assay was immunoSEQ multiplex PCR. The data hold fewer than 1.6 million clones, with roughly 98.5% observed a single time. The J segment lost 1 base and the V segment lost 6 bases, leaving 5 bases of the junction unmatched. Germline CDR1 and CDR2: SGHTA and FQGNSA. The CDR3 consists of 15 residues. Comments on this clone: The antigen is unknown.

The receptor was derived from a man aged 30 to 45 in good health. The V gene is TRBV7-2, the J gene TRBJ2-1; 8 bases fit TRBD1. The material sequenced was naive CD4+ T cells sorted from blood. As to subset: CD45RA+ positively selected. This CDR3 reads CASRMDRASYNEQFF. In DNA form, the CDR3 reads TGTGCCAGCAGAATGGACAGGGCGTCCTACAATGAGCAGTTCTTC.